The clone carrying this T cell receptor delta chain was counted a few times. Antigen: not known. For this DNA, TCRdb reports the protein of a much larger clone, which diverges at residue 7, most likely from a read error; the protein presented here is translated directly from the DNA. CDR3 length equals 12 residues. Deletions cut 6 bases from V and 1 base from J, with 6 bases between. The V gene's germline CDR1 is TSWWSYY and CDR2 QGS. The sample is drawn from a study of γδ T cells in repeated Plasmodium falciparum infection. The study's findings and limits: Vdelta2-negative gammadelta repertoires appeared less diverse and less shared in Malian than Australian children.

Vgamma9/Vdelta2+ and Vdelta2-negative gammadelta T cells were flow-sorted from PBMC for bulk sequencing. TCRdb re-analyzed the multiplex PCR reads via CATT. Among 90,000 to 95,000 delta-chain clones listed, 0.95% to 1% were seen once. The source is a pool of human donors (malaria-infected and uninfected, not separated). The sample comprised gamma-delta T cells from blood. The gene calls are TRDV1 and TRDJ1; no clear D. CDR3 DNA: TGTGCTCTTGGACACGCCACCGATAAACTCATCTTT. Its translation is CALGHATDKLIF.